This T cell receptor (beta chain) was sequenced for a study of cytomegalovirus exposure and HLA in healthy donors (dated by TCRdb to 2015 to 2018). Study-level background: An earlier analysis of some 600 of the donors reported approximately 280 Gb of sequence data and around 120 million unique TCR beta sequences obtained from approximately 180 million T cells. Roughly 320 gigabases of sequencing data and about 92 million unique TCR sequences made up an early release that covered several hundred HLA-typed donors. The genetic ancestry cluster associated with self-reported Caucasian donors included 80% to 90% of the roughly 400 genotyped donors. The study was designed to test whether signatures of past pathogen exposure could be identified by cataloging public T cell receptors. The study used immunosequencing to profile the T cell repertoires of approximately 650 subjects and linked those repertoires to cytomegalovirus serostatus. Besides the first cohort of hundreds of subjects, a separate validation cohort made up of roughly 120 different subjects was used. To predict cytomegalovirus infection status, the study brought together high-throughput TCR immunosequencing, statistical association of individual TCRs with disease status, and machine learning. To study patterns of TCR occurrence, a later analysis re-analyzed previously published TCR beta repertoires from 650 to 750 donors and added high-resolution HLA genotyping. Rather than using new phenotypic data, the later analysis identified candidate immune exposures from TCR beta sequences and from how often those sequences occurred across donors. In an earlier analysis of 587 of the donors, high-throughput TCR beta sequencing was used to judge whether each TCR beta V gene segment behaved as functional or pseudogenic. Donor age, sex, ethnicity and CMV serostatus were collected together with the repertoire data. In a later genetic analysis, genome-wide SNP genotypes for about 55% of the roughly 700 donors were used, and that subset was treated as a discovery cohort. Every repertoire in the discovery cohort had been generated on one and the same sequencing platform. HLA typing covered class I and class II loci at four-digit resolution. Typing coverage differed by locus: A, B, C, DRB1 and DQB1 were typed in roughly 620-640 donors, DQA1 in 522, DPA1 in over 600, and DPB1 in just under 490. A handful of DR-DQ haplotypes were treated as single units for association and clustering because of strong linkage in the cohort. Among roughly 370 genotyped donors of the cohort, an average of about 240,000 unique TCR beta nucleotide sequences were sequenced per donor, around 18% of them non-productive.

Libraries were made using the immunoSEQ multiplex PCR assay. For the multiplex PCR, a mixture combining 60 forward primers for TCR Vbeta segments and 13 reverse primers for TCR Jbeta segments was used. Amplification of the CDR3 region of rearranged TCR beta genes was performed with a multiplex PCR assay on genomic DNA. The Illumina HiSeq System was used to sequence the amplified TCR beta libraries as 87-base-pair reads. From the authors' description of their analysis: Across the roughly 640 repertoires, a later analysis counted tens of millions of unique TCR beta chains, 9.5 million to 13 million of which were shared by at least two donors. Raw reads were error-corrected and collapsed into unique sequences with a nearest-neighbor algorithm that merged closely related sequences to remove PCR and sequencing errors. CDR3 sequences were aligned to IMGT reference sequences to assign V, D and J gene segments. Each retained sequence needed at least a six-nucleotide match to both a V gene segment and a J gene segment. A rearrangement counted as productive if the CDR3 had no stop codons and remained in frame with V and J, and every other rearrangement counted as non-productive. Following IMGT convention, CDR3 was defined as the stretch from the second conserved V-encoded cysteine up to the conserved J-encoded phenylalanine. Sequences without an unambiguous match to a single V gene segment were excluded from the earlier analysis of 450 to 750 of the donors. An earlier analysis of a few hundred of the donors classified V segments as functional when productive rearrangements were above 56.7% and as segregating when the standard deviation between donors was above 5%. A statistical classification framework was built for diagnosing cytomegalovirus status from the catalog of TCR beta chain sequences. In a later analysis, TCR nucleotide sequences were compared against IMGT/GENE-DB human TR gene sequences so that V and J genes could be assigned. In a later analysis, CDR3 sequences and most-parsimonious VDJ recombination scenarios were assigned using the TCRdist pipeline. In a later analysis, each TCR beta chain was defined by its CDR3 amino acid sequence together with its V-gene family, and reads without a unique V-gene family were excluded. As a way to deal with suspected cross-contamination and a sequencing artifact, a later analysis dropped approximately 570 nucleotide sequences that were highly shared and had low generation probability. In a later analysis, a clonal expansion index for each public chain was calculated from normalized within-repertoire ranks of inferred template counts. Generation probabilities in a later analysis came from a VDJ recombination model fitted to out-of-frame rearrangements, and those results were checked against IGoR. In a later analysis, hypergeometric tests were used to score TCR-TCR, TCR-HLA and TCR-CMV co-occurrence, with a repertoire-size bias correction applied to TCR pairs. In a later analysis, false discovery rates were estimated by permuting HLA or CMV assignments 20 times. In a later analysis, co-occurring TCRs were grouped using DBSCAN, with TCRdist sequence similarity added in when clustering inside HLA-allele-positive subsets. For co-occurrence clustering, repertoires with fewer than 30,000 or more than 120,000 public chains were excluded, along with 5 or 6 repertoires with anomalous nucleotide sharing. This is the immuneACCESS table as TCRdb keeps it, with only in-frame sequences that have V and J called. A part of the clones is gone; compared with another copy, unresolved V genes explain less than half, and the rest is unexplained. V and J calls and clone size are those listed in that table; D and trimming were worked out from the DNA. A total of about 170,000 clones appear in this sample, roughly 81% of them only once. Over 2% of the sample is in the top ten clones.

The cohort comprised approximately 700 healthy bone marrow donors. Cohort members were all nominally healthy when sampled, although unrecorded immune exposures were likely present. The donor was CMV seropositive and was included in the group of 290 or so seropositive cohort members. A peripheral blood sample was collected from each donor, and TCR beta sequencing was performed on peripheral blood mononuclear cells. The Qiagen DNeasy Blood Extraction Kit was used to extract genomic DNA from the blood cell samples. Sequences SGHVS (CDR1) and FQNEAQ (CDR2) are obtained from the germline V gene. From cysteine to phenylalanine, the CDR3 is 14 amino acids long. Just CDR3 DNA is preserved here, 42 bases in frame from base 1. Compared with germline, V lacks 4 bases and J lacks 5 bases; bases without a gene match: 2. Note on this clone: The target of this receptor is not known. No much larger clone exists at a distance of one base, and base qualities are not known.

Paper-wide results and their limitations: The earlier analysis of approximately 560 of the donors excluded approximately 17 rarely observed V segments, including chromosome 9 orphons, because counts were too low. Broadly in line with IMGT annotations, most TCR beta V segments showed up in productive rearrangements about 90% or about 30% of the time in an earlier analysis of around 550 of the donors. According to a later analysis, most CMV-associated TCR beta chains appeared to be HLA-restricted, and the HLA associations seemed to be driven largely by CMV exposure. Roughly uniform sequencing depth across donors was assumed in presence/absence analyses, although this assumption may not hold. Several of the top co-occurrence clusters appeared to be linked to parvovirus B19, influenza, CMV and Epstein-Barr virus, according to a later analysis. Cytomegalovirus status was reported to be diagnosed by the classifier with high specificity and sensitivity in both the original and validation cohorts. Specific HLA alleles were associated with roughly 17,000 TCR beta sequences at a false discovery rate of 0.05 in a later analysis. According to a later genetic analysis, donors in an Asian-associated ancestry cluster had fewer N-insertions in productive TCRs than the approximately 670-donor mean. The study gave a list of more than 150 TCR beta chains associated with cytomegalovirus. While some public TCRs were present in many individuals, most TCR sequences turned up only very rarely across donors. Assigning TCR associations to individual alleles was difficult when HLA alleles, especially DR and DQ, strongly co-occurred. According to a later analysis, TCR association rates differed among HLA loci, with DRB1 alleles showing the most associated TCRs and HLA-C alleles showing the fewest. A cluster of highly shared sequence variants was judged likely to be a technical artifact of the sequencing pipeline. Some IMGT-functional V segments, including TRBV6-2 and TRBV6-3, could not be distinguished by the 87-base-pair reads and were therefore excluded. A later analysis found that HLA-associated TCR beta chains were more clonally expanded and had lower generation probabilities than equally common non-associated chains. In vitro tests confirmed that a few of the cytomegalovirus-associated TCR beta chains recognize cytomegalovirus antigens. Linkage disequilibrium might explain the correlated functional status among segregating V segments, but an unknown experimental factor could not be ruled out. This cohort had only TCR beta chains sequenced, and the lack of alpha or paired-chain data limited which features could be detected. Because HLA typing was missing for some donors at each locus, association tests included only the typed subset. An association between a missense DCLRE1C variant and V-gene and J-gene trimming of TCR beta chains was found in a later genetic analysis and replicated in an independent cohort. The only immune exposure information available for the cohort was CMV serostatus. A further reported finding was that TCR beta sequences accurately predicted the HLA-A and HLA-B alleles for most subjects in the first cohort. It was suggested by the authors that the approach could potentially be generalized to other disease states and immunological phenotypes.

Sequences were obtained from PBMCs. The chain was built from TRBV7-8 and TRBJ2-2; TRBD1 matches 9 bases in the middle. The clonotype originates from a young man in good health and CMV-seropositive. The DNA sequence follows: TGTGCCAGCAGCTCCGGGACAGGGACCGGGGAGCTGTTTTTT. Translated, this gives CASSSGTGTGELFF.